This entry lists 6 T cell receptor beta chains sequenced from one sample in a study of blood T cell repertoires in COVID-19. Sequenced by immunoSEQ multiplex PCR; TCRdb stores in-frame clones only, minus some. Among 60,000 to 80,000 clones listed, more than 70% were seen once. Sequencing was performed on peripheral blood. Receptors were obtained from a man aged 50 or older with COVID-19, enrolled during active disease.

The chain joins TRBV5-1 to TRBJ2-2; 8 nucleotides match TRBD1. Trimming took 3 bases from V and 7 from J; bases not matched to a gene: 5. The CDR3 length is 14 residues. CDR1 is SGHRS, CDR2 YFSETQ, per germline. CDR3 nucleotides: TGCGCCAGCAGCTCGCAGGGGGCCGTCGGGGAGCTGTTTTTT. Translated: CASSSQGAVGELFF.

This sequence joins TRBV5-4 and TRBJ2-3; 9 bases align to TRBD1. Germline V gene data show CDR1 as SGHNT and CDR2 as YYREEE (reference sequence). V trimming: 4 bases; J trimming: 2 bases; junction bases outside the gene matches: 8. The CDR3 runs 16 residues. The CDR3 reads CASSKPGQGVTDTQYF. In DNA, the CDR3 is TGTGCCAGCAGCAAACCGGGACAGGGAGTCACAGATACGCAGTATTTT.

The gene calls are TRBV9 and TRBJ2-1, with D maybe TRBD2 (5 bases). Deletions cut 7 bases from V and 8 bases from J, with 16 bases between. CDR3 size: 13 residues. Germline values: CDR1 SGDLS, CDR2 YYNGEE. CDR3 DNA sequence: TGTGCCAGCGCTAGCCCTCCTGGGGATGAGCAGTTCTTC. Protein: CASASPPGDEQFF.

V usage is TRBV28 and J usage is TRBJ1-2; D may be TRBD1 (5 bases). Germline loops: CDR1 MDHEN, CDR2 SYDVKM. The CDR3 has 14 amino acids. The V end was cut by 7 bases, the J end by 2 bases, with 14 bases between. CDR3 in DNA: TGTGCCAGCACCCCCTCTGACAGAAACTATGGCTACACCTTC. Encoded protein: CASTPSDRNYGYTF.

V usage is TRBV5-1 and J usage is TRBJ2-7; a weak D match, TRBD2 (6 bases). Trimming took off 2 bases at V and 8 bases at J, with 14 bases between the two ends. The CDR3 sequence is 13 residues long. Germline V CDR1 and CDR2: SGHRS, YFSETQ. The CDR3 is CASSFSTGDQQYF. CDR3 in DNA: TGCGCCAGCAGCTTTTCAACGGGAGACCAGCAGTACTTC.

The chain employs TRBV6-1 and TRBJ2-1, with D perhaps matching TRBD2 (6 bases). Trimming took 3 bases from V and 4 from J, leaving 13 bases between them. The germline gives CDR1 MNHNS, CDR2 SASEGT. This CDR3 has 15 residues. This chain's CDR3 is CASSETFSGYNEQFF. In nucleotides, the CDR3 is TGTGCCAGCAGTGAGACCTTTAGCGGATACAATGAGCAGTTCTTC.